The 21 T cell receptor beta chains below all came from one sample that was sequenced in a study of T cell repertoires in ileal Crohn's disease. Data came from immunoSEQ multiplex PCR; TCRdb stores just in-frame clones and leaves some out. Found here are about 11,000 clones, about 70% of them singletons; the top ten hold almost 4.5%. Sequenced input: ileal tissue. The receptors were sampled from an adult with Crohn's disease.

The J gene is TRBJ2-1, the V gene TRBV5-1; D possibly corresponds to TRBD1 (6 bases). The CDR3 runs 13 residues. CDR1 and CDR2 (germline): SGHRS, YFSETQ. V was trimmed by 0 bases and J by 7 bases, leaving 8 bases between them. CDR3: CASSLGRGNEQFF. CDR3 DNA: TGCGCCAGCAGCTTGGGCAGGGGTAATGAGCAGTTCTTC.

Details on this clone: Other DNA sequences in the sample encode the same CDR3. This chain joins TRBV5-1 and TRBJ2-3, with 7 bases matching TRBD2. The V and J ends lost 1 base and 0 bases, in that order; junction bases with no gene match: 8. From germline, CDR1 is SGHRS and CDR2 YFSETQ. This CDR3 has 17 amino acids. CDR3 coding DNA: TGCGCCAGCAGCTTGACCCCGGGGGGTACTAGCACAGATACGCAGTATTTT. Translated: CASSLTPGGTSTDTQYF.

This clone ranks as medium-sized. V gene TRBV19 combines with J gene TRBJ1-1, with D tentatively TRBD1 (5 bases). V lost 3 bases, J lost 4 bases, and 6 bases lay in between. Germline values: CDR1 LNHDA, CDR2 SQIVND (reference sequence). This CDR3 has 12 residues. Here the CDR3 reads CASSIRVTEAFF. For the CDR3, the DNA is TGTGCCAGTAGTATCAGGGTCACTGAAGCTTTCTTT.

By sample share, this clone is large. The chain has TRBV7-2 and TRBJ1-6; 7 bases align to TRBD1. CDR3 length equals 17 residues. V gave up 5 bases and J gave up 9 bases; unmatched junction bases: 16. CDR1 is SGHTA and CDR2 is FQGNSA in the germline V gene. CDR3 nucleotides: TGTGCCAGCAGCCCCGACCCCCGCGCAGGGGGTCGTTCACCCCTCCACTTT. Translated: CASSPDPRAGGRSPLHF.

The V gene is TRBV11-2, the J gene TRBJ1-1; TRBD1 is a possible D gene (5 bases). The V end lost 0 bases, the J end lost 11 bases, and 13 bases lay between the germline ends. The CDR3 is 13 residues long. Germline assignment: CDR1 SGHAT and CDR2 FQNNGV. The CDR3 bases are TGTGCCAGCAGCTTAGATCGGGGAGGGACCGCTTTCTTT. Translation gives CASSLDRGGTAFF.

The V gene is TRBV29-1, the J gene TRBJ1-2; 7 bases are a match to TRBD1. V trimming: 2 bases; J trimming: 8 bases; junction bases outside the gene matches: 14. This CDR3 spans 15 amino acids. CDR1 SQVTM and CDR2 ANQGSEA come from the germline V gene. CDR3 amino acids: CSVESPSRGQAGYTF. CDR3 DNA sequence: TGCAGCGTTGAATCCCCCAGTAGAGGACAGGCGGGCTACACCTTC.

The rearrangement joins TRBV4-2 to TRBJ1-4; 12 bases align to TRBD1. This CDR3 comprises 19 residues. Losses at the gene ends were 3 bases for V and 1 base for J; bases not matched to a gene: 9. The V gene's germline CDR1 is LGHNA and CDR2 YNFKEQ. CDR3 coding DNA: TGTGCCAGCAGCCAGGGAGGGACAGGGGGCTTTGTAACTAATGAAAAACTGTTTTTT. Translation gives CASSQGGTGGFVTNEKLFF.

The sample holds a few counts of this clone. This sequence joins TRBV19 and TRBJ1-1; D may be TRBD1 (5 bases). CDR3 length: 13 amino acids. CDR1 is LNHDA and CDR2 is SQIVND in the germline V gene (reference sequence). Trimming cost V 6 bases and J 6 bases, with 14 bases left between them. The CDR3 sequence is CASSPGKWSEAFF. In DNA form, the CDR3 reads TGTGCCAGTAGCCCAGGGAAGTGGTCTGAAGCTTTCTTT.

V and J are TRBV2 and TRBJ2-4; TRBD2 is a possible D gene (6 bases). V was shortened by 4 bases and J by 0 bases, with 13 bases between the two germline ends. The CDR3 runs 16 residues. The germline CDR1 and CDR2 sequences are SNHLY and FYNNEI. The CDR3 DNA is TGTGCCAGCAGTGTCGGCGGGGTAACAGCCAAAAACATTCAGTACTTC. Its translation is CASSVGGVTAKNIQYF.

The genes are TRBV27 and TRBJ1-2; 10 positions agree with TRBD1. Germline V gene sequence: CDR1 MNHEY, CDR2 SMNVEV (reference sequence). The CDR3 has 23 amino acids. Trimming took 5 bases from V and 0 from J; bases not matched to a gene: 27. The CDR3 nucleotides are TGTGCCAGCAGTACTCACCGAGGTCGGACAGGGGGTCAATGGGAAGCTCCTAACTATGGCTACACCTTC. Protein product: CASSTHRGRTGGQWEAPNYGYTF.

The chain couples TRBV7-2 to TRBJ1-2, with D unresolved. V was pared by 5 bases and J by 3 bases, with 19 bases between. CDR1 is SGHTA and CDR2 is FQGNSA in the germline V gene. The CDR3 is 16 amino acids. This chain's CDR3 is CASSLSSGREDYGYTF. In DNA, the CDR3 is TGTGCCAGCAGCCTAAGTAGTGGTAGGGAGGACTATGGCTACACCTTC.

The chain combines TRBV10-3 with TRBJ1-1, with no clear D. Germline V gene data show CDR1 as ENHRY and CDR2 as SYGVKD. The CDR3 covers 13 residues. Trimming shortened V by 10 bases and J by 0 bases, and 12 bases separated the two germline ends. The CDR3 protein is CATNGRMNTEAFF. CDR3 bases: TGTGCCACCAACGGGAGAATGAACACTGAAGCTTTCTTT.

This chain links TRBV14 with TRBJ2-5, with 8 bases that match TRBD2. Losses at the gene ends were 1 base for V and 5 bases for J; bases not matched to a gene: 6. Germline V gene lookup returns CDR1 SGHDN and CDR2 FVKESK. This CDR3 has 15 residues. CDR3 bases: TGTGCCAGCAGCCAAGGGACTAGCCCATTGGAGACCCAGTACTTC. Residues: CASSQGTSPLETQYF. The full variable domain, its missing parts supplied by reference TRBV14 and TRBJ2-5, is EAGVTQFPSHSVIEKGQTVTLRCDPISGHDNLYWYRRVMGKEIKFLLHFVKESKQDESGMPNNRFLAERTGGTYSTLKVQPAELEDSGVYFCASSQGTSPLETQYFGPGTRLLVL.

CDR3 DNA sequence: TGTGCCTGGAGCCGGGGACAGGATAATTCACCCCTCCACTTT. It yields the protein CAWSRGQDNSPLHF. The genes are TRBV30 and TRBJ1-6, with 8 bases identical to TRBD1. Germline-derived CDR1 and CDR2 are GTSNPN and SVGIG (reference sequence). This CDR3 contains 14 residues. V trimming: 3 bases; J trimming: 5 bases; junction bases outside the gene matches: 3.

Points on this clone: Other nucleotide sequences in the sample specify the same CDR3. V is TRBV28 and J is TRBJ1-2, with TRBD1 matching over 11 bases. The CDR3 is made up of 15 amino acids. Per the germline V gene, CDR1 is MDHEN and CDR2 is SYDVKM. Trimming at V came to 6 bases and at J to 8 bases, leaving 11 bases not matched to a gene. CDR3 residues: CASSSGQGVPRGYTF. DNA of the CDR3: TGTGCCAGCAGCTCGGGACAGGGGGTCCCGCGGGGCTACACCTTC.

The chain is built from TRBV10-1 and TRBJ1-1; D is possibly TRBD1 (6 bases). The germline V gene encodes CDR1 WNHNN and CDR2 SYGVQD (reference sequence). V was clipped by 6 bases and J by 5 bases, with 16 bases between them. This CDR3 is 14 amino acids long. CDR3 DNA sequence: TGCGCCAGCAGCCGGGACACATCAAATACTGAAGCTTTCTTT. It encodes CASSRDTSNTEAFF.

This clone has only a few counts. This chain connects TRBV7-8 to TRBJ2-3; 7 bases line up with TRBD2. CDR3 length equals 15 residues. Germline trimming cut 4 bases from V and 0 bases from J; bases unmatched to any gene: 4. Germline CDR1 and CDR2: SGHVS and FQNEAQ. The DNA of the CDR3 is TGTGCCAGCAGCTCACCTAGCGGTAGCACAGATACGCAGTATTTT. Its protein is CASSSPSGSTDTQYF.

The J gene is TRBJ1-2, the V gene TRBV6-4, with 7 bases matching TRBD1. The CDR3 loop spans 14 amino acids. Unmatched junction bases numbered 2, after V lost 0 bases and J lost 4 bases. Germline V gene lookup returns CDR1 MRHNA and CDR2 SNTAGT. In DNA form, the CDR3 reads TGTGCCAGCAGTGACTCCCGACAGGGCTATGGCTACACCTTC. Encoded protein: CASSDSRQGYGYTF.

The J gene is TRBJ1-2, the V gene TRBV28; the D is unclear. The CDR3 totals 12 residues. Trimming cost V 3 bases and J 8 bases, with 10 bases left between them. CDR1 and CDR2 (germline): MDHEN, SYDVKM. The CDR3: CASSFSRAGYTF. As DNA, the CDR3 is TGTGCCAGCAGTTTTTCGAGGGCGGGCTACACCTTC.

The V call is TRBV27, the J call TRBJ2-1; TRBD1 aligns across 7 bases. V lost 6 bases to trimming and J lost 11 bases; unmatched junction nucleotides: 16. Germline CDR1 and CDR2: MNHEY and SMNVEV (reference sequence). CDR3 length: 15 residues. CDR3 in DNA: TGTGCCAGCAGCTACCTAAAGGGGACAGTTCCAAAGCAGTTCTTC. Translating it yields CASSYLKGTVPKQFF.

The CDR3 DNA reads TGTGCCAGCAGCGTAGTCGTCCACACCGGGGAGCTGTTTTTT. It specifies CASSVVVHTGELFF. This rearrangement joins TRBV9 to TRBJ2-2; D call uncertain. The CDR3 spans 14 residues. CDR1 is SGDLS and CDR2 is YYNGEE in the germline V gene. With 0 bases removed from V and 3 bases from J, the gap between germline ends came to 6 bases.